This T cell receptor (beta chain) stems from a study of blood T cell repertoires in COVID-19. At the level of the study: From T cells, B-cell-depleted T cells, or PBMCs came the material, which was cDNA or gDNA.

This CDR3 comprises 15 residues. The V end was cut by 4 bases, the J end by 0 bases, with 11 bases between. Germline V gene lookup returns CDR1 PRHDT and CDR2 FYEKMQ (reference sequence). Produced via immunoSEQ multiplex PCR; TCRdb's table is partial and in-frame only. The repertoire holds hundreds of thousands of clones, with 88% as singletons. Adults between roughly 18 and 90 years of age took part from 20 to 25 US areas. Source material: PBMCs or T cells enriched from blood (not recorded which). V is TRBV13 and J is TRBJ2-3; D may be TRBD1 (6 bases). The origin of this receptor is a woman in her twenties or thirties who had recovered from COVID-19. This chain's CDR3 is CASSWATGSTDTQYF. The CDR3 bases are TGTGCCAGCAGCTGGGCTACAGGGAGCACAGATACGCAGTATTTT.